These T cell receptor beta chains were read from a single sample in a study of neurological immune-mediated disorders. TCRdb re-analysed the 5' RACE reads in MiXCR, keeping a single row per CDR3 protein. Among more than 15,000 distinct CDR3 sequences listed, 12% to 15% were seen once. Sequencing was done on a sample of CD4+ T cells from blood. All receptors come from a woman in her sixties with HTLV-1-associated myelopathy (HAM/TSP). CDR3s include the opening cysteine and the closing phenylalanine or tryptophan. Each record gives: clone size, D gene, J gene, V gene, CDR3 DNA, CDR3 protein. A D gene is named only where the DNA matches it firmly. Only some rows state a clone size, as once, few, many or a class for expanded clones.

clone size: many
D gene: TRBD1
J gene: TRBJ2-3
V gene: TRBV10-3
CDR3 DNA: TGTGCCATCAGCCCGGGACAGGACACAGATACGCAGTATTTT
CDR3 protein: CAISPGQDTDTQYF

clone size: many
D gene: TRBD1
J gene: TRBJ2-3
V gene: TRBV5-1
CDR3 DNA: TGCGCCAGCAGCTTGGCTCCGGGACAGCCCAATTCAGATACGCAGTATTTT
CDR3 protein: CASSLAPGQPNSDTQYF

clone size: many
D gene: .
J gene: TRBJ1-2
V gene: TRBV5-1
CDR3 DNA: TGCGCCAGCAGCTTGGATGGGGATTCTTATGGCTACACCTTC
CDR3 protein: CASSLDGDSYGYTF

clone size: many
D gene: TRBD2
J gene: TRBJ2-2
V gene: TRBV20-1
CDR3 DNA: TGCAGTGCTAGAGAAACGGGAGGTTCAGCGGGCACCGGGGAGCTGTTTTTT
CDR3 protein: CSARETGGSAGTGELFF

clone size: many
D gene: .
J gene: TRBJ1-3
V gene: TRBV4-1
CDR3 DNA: TGCGCCAGCAGCCAAGACGTGGGCCTCTCTGGAAACACCATATATTTT
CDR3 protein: CASSQDVGLSGNTIYF

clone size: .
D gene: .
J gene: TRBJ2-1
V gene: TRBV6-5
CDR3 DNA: TGTGCCAGCAGTTACTCACAGGGAGCGGATGTGCAGTTCTTC
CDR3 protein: CASSYSQGADVQFF

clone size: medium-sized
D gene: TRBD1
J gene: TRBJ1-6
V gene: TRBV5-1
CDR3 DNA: TGCGCCAGCAGCCGGGACAGGGGGCACAATAATTCACCCCTCCACTTT
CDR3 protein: CASSRDRGHNNSPLHF

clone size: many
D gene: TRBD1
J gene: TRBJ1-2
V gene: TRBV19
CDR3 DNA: TGTGCCACCACGGGACAGGGTCGGAGGTATGGCTACACCTTC
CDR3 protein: CATTGQGRRYGYTF

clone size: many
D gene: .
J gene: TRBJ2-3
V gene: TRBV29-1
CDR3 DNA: TGCAGCGTTGAAGAACGAAATACGGCAGGTCTGGGGTTAACAGATACGCAGTATTTT
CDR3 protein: CSVEERNTAGLGLTDTQYF

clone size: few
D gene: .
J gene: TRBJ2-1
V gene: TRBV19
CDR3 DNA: TGTGCCAGTAGTACCCTGAAGGGGGACCTACTCTCCTACAATGAGCAGTTCTTC
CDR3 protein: CASSTLKGDLLSYNEQFF

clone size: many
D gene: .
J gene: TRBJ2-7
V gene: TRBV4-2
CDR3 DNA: TGTGCCAGCAGCCAAGACCTCGGATCGGATTACGAGCAGTACTTC
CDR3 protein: CASSQDLGSDYEQYF

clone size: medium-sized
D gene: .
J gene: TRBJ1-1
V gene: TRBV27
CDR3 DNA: TGTGCCAGCAGTTTCCCAGGGGCCACTGAAGCTTTCTTT
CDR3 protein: CASSFPGATEAFF

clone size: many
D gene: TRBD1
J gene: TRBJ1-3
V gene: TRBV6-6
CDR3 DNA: TGTGCCAGCGGAGACAGGGTTTATGGAAACACCATATATTTT
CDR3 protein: CASGDRVYGNTIYF

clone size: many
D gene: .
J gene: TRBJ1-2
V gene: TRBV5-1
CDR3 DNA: TGCGCCAGCAGCTTGGCAGAGACGGTCTATGGCTACACCTTC
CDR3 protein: CASSLAETVYGYTF

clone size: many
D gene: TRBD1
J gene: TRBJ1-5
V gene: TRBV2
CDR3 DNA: TGTGCCAGCACCTCGGGGACAGGCTATTTTCAGCCCCAGCATTTT
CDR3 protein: CASTSGTGYFQPQHF

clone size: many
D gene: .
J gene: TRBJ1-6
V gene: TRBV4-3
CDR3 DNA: TGCGCCAGCAGCCAAGGCCGGAGGGATCCACCCCTCCACTTT
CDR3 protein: CASSQGRRDPPLHF

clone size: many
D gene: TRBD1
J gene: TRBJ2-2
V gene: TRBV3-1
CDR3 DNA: TGTGCCAGCAGTAGGGGACAGGGGAACACCGGGGAGCTGTTTTTT
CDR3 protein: CASSRGQGNTGELFF

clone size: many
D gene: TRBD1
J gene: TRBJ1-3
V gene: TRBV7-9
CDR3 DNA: TGTGCCAGCAACTCGGCTGGACAGGGCCCCTCTGGAAACACCATATATTTT
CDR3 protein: CASNSAGQGPSGNTIYF

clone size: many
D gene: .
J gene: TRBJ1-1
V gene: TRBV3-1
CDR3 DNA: TGTGCCAGCAGCCAAGAACGGGGGCCCACTGAAGCTTTCTTT
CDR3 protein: CASSQERGPTEAFF

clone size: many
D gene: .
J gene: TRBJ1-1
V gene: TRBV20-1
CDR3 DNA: TGCAGTGCTAGAGATAACCGGGGGGTGAACACTGAAGCTTTCTTT
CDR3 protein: CSARDNRGVNTEAFF

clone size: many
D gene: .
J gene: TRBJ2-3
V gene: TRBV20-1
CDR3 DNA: TGCAGTGCTAGTAGGCCCACAGATACGCAGTATTTT
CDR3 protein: CSASRPTDTQYF

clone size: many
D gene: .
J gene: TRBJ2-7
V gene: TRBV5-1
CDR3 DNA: TGCGCCAGCAGCTTGGAGGCAGGGACATCCTACGAGCAGTACTTC
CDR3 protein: CASSLEAGTSYEQYF

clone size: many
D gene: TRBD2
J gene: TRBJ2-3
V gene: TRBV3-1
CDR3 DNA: TGTGCCAGCAGCCAAGAACGCGTACGGACTAGCGGGATTCGGACAGATACGCAGTATTTT
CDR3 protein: CASSQERVRTSGIRTDTQYF